This T cell receptor (beta chain) was identified in a study of shared clonotypes between healthy human individuals. Each subset's genomic DNA was split evenly across several immunoSEQ plates. Unsorted PBMC contributed 250 to 350 ng DNA, approximately 33,000 T cell genomes, to each replicate PCR. Profiled with immunoSEQ multiplex PCR; TCRdb holds only in-frame clones, not every one. The sample contains about 520,000 clones, 81% of which appear only once. The CDR3 spans 18 residues. Germline lookup yields CDR1 SGHVS and CDR2 FQNEAQ. Comments on this clone: Its antigen is as yet unknown. A read error may explain this, as a much larger clone is one base away.

Points from the study as a whole: Clonotype sharing among the donors was expected to vary with sequencing depth.

The J gene is TRBJ2-3, the V gene TRBV7-8; a possible D gene is TRBD2 (5 bases). This TCR derives from a woman aged 40 to 55 in good health. Some clones in this sample may be carry-over from other donors' samples. Sequencing was performed on PBMCs. This CDR3 reads CACSLEGSGGTSTDTQYF. The CDR3 region has the DNA TGTGCCTGCAGCTTAGAGGGTTCCGGAGGAACTAGCACAGATACGCAGTATTTT.